These T cell receptor beta chains were read from a single sample in a study of spatial heterogeneity in lung cancer. MiXCR, applied by TCRdb to the 5' RACE reads, yields one record per CDR3 protein. The repertoire consists of around 26,000 distinct CDR3 sequences, with 6% to 7.5% occurring once and the leading ten covering roughly an eighth. The sequencing here drew on PBMCs, taken at surgery. These receptors originate from a male donor with early-stage non-small cell lung cancer. The CDR3 runs from the conserved cysteine through the conserved F or W. A D gene is named only where the DNA matches it firmly. Size is stated for part of the rows, as once, few or many counts, or as a class when the clone is expanded.

D	size	V	J	DNA	CDR3
.	.	TRBV20-1	TRBJ1-4	TGCAGTGCTAGAGAAAGGACTAGTAATGAAAAACTGTTTTTT	CSARERTSNEKLFF
.	many	TRBV27	TRBJ1-5	TGTGCCAGCAGTGTAAACAATCAGCCCCAGCATTTT	CASSVNNQPQHF
.	few	TRBV20-1	TRBJ2-7	TGCAGTGCTGCCCGAGTCGGGACTGATTTCTCCTACGAGCAGTACTTC	CSAARVGTDFSYEQYF
TRBD1	many	TRBV19	TRBJ1-2	TGTGCCAGTAGTACTCCGGGACAGGGCAACTATGGCTACACCTTC	CASSTPGQGNYGYTF
.	.	TRBV30	TRBJ2-2	TGTGCCTGGAGTGTCGCGTTCACCGGGGAGCTGTTTTTT	CAWSVAFTGELFF
.	.	TRBV18	TRBJ1-1	TGTGCCAGCTCCCACAACAGGGATAGGAGCACTGAAGCTTTCTTT	CASSHNRDRSTEAFF
.	many	TRBV2	TRBJ1-1	TGTGCCAGCACGACCCAGGGGTCCCTGAACACTGAAGCTTTCTTT	CASTTQGSLNTEAFF
.	few	TRBV6-5	TRBJ2-7	TGTGCCACCCGGGGGCTTCAGACCTACGAGCAGTACTTC	CATRGLQTYEQYF
.	many	TRBV20-1	TRBJ1-1	TGCAGTGCTAGAGATGAGGGGCATGAAGCTTTCTTT	CSARDEGHEAFF
.	few	TRBV6-2/TRBV6-3	TRBJ1-3	TGTGCCAGCAGTTCCACCGACAACACCATATATTTT	CASSSTDNTIYF
TRBD1	.	TRBV5-6	TRBJ2-7	TGTGCCAGCAGCTCCAGGGGGTACTACGAGCAGTACTTC	CASSSRGYYEQYF
.	many	TRBV27	TRBJ2-2	TGTGCCAGCAGTTGGGTCCGTTCCCGGATCCCCGGGGAGCTGTTTTTT	CASSWVRSRIPGELFF
.	.	TRBV11-2	TRBJ2-1	TGTGCCAGCAGCTTGTTAGCTAGCTACAATGAGCAGTTCTTC	CASSLLASYNEQFF
.	many	TRBV28	TRBJ1-1	TGTGCCAGCAGTTTGGACCTAGAAGCTTTCTTT	CASSLDLEAFF
.	few	TRBV2	TRBJ1-1	TGTGCCAGCAGTGAACTGAACACTGAAGCTTTCTTT	CASSELNTEAFF
.	medium-sized	TRBV11-2	TRBJ1-1	TGTGCCAGCAGCTTAGGATCAGGGCCCACTGAAGCTTTCTTT	CASSLGSGPTEAFF
.	many	TRBV20-1	TRBJ1-2	TGCAGTGCTAGTGACAGGTCCTTCAACTATGGCTACACCTTC	CSASDRSFNYGYTF
TRBD2	few	TRBV7-2	TRBJ2-2	TGTGCCAGCAGCTTTAGCGGGGCGAACACCGGGGAGCTGTTTTTT	CASSFSGANTGELFF
.	medium-sized	TRBV28	TRBJ2-7	TGTGCCAGCAGTTCTCGACAGGACTACGAGCAGTACTTC	CASSSRQDYEQYF
.	few	TRBV6-6	TRBJ1-3	TGTGCCAGCAGTCGCGGACTCTCTGGAAACACCATATATTTT	CASSRGLSGNTIYF
.	many	TRBV12-3/TRBV12-4	TRBJ2-3	TGTGCCAGCGCCATCGGCGGCGGGGCCACAGATACGCAGTATTTT	CASAIGGGATDTQYF
TRBD2	.	TRBV5-5	TRBJ2-2	TGTGCCAGCAGACTGGGACTAGCGGGAGCCACCGGGGAGCTGTTTTTT	CASRLGLAGATGELFF
.	many	TRBV19	TRBJ1-1	TGTGCCAGTAGTCTTTTTGGCGGCCTTAACACTGAAGCTTTCTTT	CASSLFGGLNTEAFF
.	many	TRBV20-1	TRBJ1-4	TGCAGTGCCAGGGCGAGGAGTGAAAAACTGTTTTTT	CSARARSEKLFF
TRBD1	many	TRBV11-2	TRBJ2-7	TGTGCCAGCAGCTTAGGACCCGGACAGGGAGTAAGCTCCTACGAGCAGTACTTC	CASSLGPGQGVSSYEQYF
TRBD1	many	TRBV5-1	TRBJ1-2	TGCGCCAGCACCGGACAGGGCGGAAACTATGGCTACACCTTC	CASTGQGGNYGYTF
.	many	TRBV18	TRBJ1-2	TGTGCCAGCTCACCAATGGGGACACACTATGGCTACACCTTC	CASSPMGTHYGYTF
.	few	TRBV2	TRBJ1-3	TGTGCCAGCAGAGCGGGGGTTGCGGCTGGAAACACCATATATTTT	CASRAGVAAGNTIYF
TRBD2	many	TRBV20-1	TRBJ2-1	TGCAGTGCTCTTAAGACTAGCGGGAACTTCTACAATGAGCAGTTCTTC	CSALKTSGNFYNEQFF
TRBD1	few	TRBV3-1	TRBJ1-2	TGTGCCAGCAGCCAAAGGGGGCCGGATGGCTACACCTTC	CASSQRGPDGYTF
.	.	TRBV11-2	TRBJ1-5	TGTGCCAGCAGCTTAGACCTGAGGGTCGATCAGCCCCAGCATTTT	CASSLDLRVDQPQHF
.	.	TRBV4-2	TRBJ2-1	TGTGCCAGCAGGGGAAAGGGCATCCCCTACAATGAGCAGTTCTTC	CASRGKGIPYNEQFF
.	.	TRBV6-5	TRBJ1-5	TGTGCCACCAGGTACGGGAGCAATCAGCCCCAGCATTTT	CATRYGSNQPQHF
.	.	TRBV6-1	TRBJ1-5	TGTGCCAGCAGTACCGACGGTGATCAGCCCCAGCATTTT	CASSTDGDQPQHF